This T cell receptor (beta chain) was identified during a study of blood T cells in healthy people across ages. The study's findings and limits: Shifts in expanded clonotypes may have been confounded by donor CMV status, which was unknown.

To note about this clonotype: No antigen is known for it.

This CDR3 contains 18 residues. In germline, CDR1 is SGHTS, CDR2 YDEGEE. V lost 4 bases to trimming and J lost 0 bases, with 21 bases between them. Sample-barcoded 5' priming and a J-beta primer mix drove a second PCR of about 6 to 12 cycles. MiXCR, applied by TCRdb to the 5' RACE reads, yields one record per CDR3 protein. The sample consists of a few hundred thousand distinct CDR3 sequences, about a quarter of them appearing once. These data were likewise used in another study, on T cells of mothers and their children.

The chain joins TRBV5-8 to TRBJ2-3; D gene uncertain. Specimen: blood. The origin of this receptor is a boy younger than 10 in good health. CDR3 coding DNA: TGTGCCAGCAGCAGTACCCCTGGGCTGGGAAGGAGCACAGATACGCAGTATTTT. Protein: CASSSTPGLGRSTDTQYF.